The clone carrying this TCR beta chain was found many times. The CDR3 length is 13 residues. The ends were cut back, 3 bases at V and 3 bases at J, with 6 bases in the middle. Germline-derived CDR1 and CDR2 are MNHEY and SVGEGT. Unique molecular identifiers were attached to individual cDNA molecules. TCRdb used MiXCR to reprocess the 5' RACE reads, holding one entry per CDR3 protein. The table lists approximately 76,000 distinct CDR3 sequences, under 15% of them singletons. This entry comes from a study of early T cells in non-severe SARS-CoV-2 infection. The TCR comes from an adult who was a healthcare worker with PCR-confirmed SARS-CoV-2 infection or an uninfected control (not recorded which). Sequenced: whole blood. The chain employs TRBV6-2 or TRBV6-3 and TRBJ1-5; the D is unclear. Here the CDR3 DNA reads TGTGCCAGCAGTTATACGAACAATCAGCCCCAGCATTTT. Translation: CASSYTNNQPQHF.